Described below is a single TCR beta chain sequence and its context. The data originate from a study of blood T cell repertoires in COVID-19. About the research overall: In each case, the material was cDNA or gDNA derived from T cells, B-cell-depleted T cells, or PBMCs.

From germline, CDR1 is SGDLS and CDR2 YYNGEE. There are 18 residues in the CDR3. With 4 bases removed from V and 5 bases from J, the gap between germline ends came to 27 bases. The data were produced by immunoSEQ multiplex PCR, yet TCRdb's version contains in-frame clones alone and is incomplete. The sample has under 250,000 clones, about 83% seen once. Sequencing was carried out using peripheral blood. This receptor was obtained from a woman in her forties with active or convalescent COVID-19. This chain joins TRBV9 and TRBJ1-1; D perhaps matches TRBD1 (6 bases). The CDR3 bases are TGTGCCAGCAGCACCCCTCGGGAGGGGGATTATCTACTGACTGAAGCTTTCTTT. Protein product: CASSTPREGDYLLTEAFF.